The present entry profiles one T cell receptor beta chain with its context. The repertoire was sequenced with immunoSEQ multiplex PCR; TCRdb's copy has only in-frame clones and lacks some. The sample has 70,000 to 100,000 clones, approximately 91% seen once; the top ten hold about 4%. This record comes from a study of identifying expanded T cells in peripheral blood. Trimming stripped 0 bases from V and 4 bases from J, with 15 bases between. The CDR3 is 15 amino acids. Germline V lookup: CDR1 GTSNPN, CDR2 SVGIG (reference sequence). Collection occurred without any documented infections or immune events in donors.

The chain carries TRBV30 and TRBJ1-2; D is uncertain. This TCR was recovered from a person between 18 and 69 years old in good health. Sample: blood. CDR3: CAWSVWQPEIYGYTF. For the CDR3, the DNA is TGTGCCTGGAGTGTATGGCAACCGGAGATCTATGGCTACACCTTC.